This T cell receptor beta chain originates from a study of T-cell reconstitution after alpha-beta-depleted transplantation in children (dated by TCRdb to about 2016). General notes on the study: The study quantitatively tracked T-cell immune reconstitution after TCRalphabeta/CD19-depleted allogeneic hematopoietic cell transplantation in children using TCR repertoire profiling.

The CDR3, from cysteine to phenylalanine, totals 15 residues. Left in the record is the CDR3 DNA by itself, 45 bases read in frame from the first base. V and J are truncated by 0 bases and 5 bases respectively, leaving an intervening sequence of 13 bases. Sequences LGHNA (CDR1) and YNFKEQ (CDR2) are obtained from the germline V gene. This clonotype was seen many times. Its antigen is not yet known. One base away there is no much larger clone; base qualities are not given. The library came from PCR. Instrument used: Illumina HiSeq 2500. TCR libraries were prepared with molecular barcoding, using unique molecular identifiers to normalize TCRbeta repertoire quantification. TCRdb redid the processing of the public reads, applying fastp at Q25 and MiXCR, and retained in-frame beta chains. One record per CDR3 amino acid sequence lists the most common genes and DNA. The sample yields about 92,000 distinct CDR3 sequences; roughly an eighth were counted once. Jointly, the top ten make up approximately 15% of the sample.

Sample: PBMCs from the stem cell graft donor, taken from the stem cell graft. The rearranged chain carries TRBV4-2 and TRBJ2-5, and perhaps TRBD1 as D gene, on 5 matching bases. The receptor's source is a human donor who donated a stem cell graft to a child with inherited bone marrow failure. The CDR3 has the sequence CASSQDPPRGETQYF. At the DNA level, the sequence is TGTGCCAGCAGCCAAGATCCGCCTAGGGGTGAGACCCAGTACTTC.